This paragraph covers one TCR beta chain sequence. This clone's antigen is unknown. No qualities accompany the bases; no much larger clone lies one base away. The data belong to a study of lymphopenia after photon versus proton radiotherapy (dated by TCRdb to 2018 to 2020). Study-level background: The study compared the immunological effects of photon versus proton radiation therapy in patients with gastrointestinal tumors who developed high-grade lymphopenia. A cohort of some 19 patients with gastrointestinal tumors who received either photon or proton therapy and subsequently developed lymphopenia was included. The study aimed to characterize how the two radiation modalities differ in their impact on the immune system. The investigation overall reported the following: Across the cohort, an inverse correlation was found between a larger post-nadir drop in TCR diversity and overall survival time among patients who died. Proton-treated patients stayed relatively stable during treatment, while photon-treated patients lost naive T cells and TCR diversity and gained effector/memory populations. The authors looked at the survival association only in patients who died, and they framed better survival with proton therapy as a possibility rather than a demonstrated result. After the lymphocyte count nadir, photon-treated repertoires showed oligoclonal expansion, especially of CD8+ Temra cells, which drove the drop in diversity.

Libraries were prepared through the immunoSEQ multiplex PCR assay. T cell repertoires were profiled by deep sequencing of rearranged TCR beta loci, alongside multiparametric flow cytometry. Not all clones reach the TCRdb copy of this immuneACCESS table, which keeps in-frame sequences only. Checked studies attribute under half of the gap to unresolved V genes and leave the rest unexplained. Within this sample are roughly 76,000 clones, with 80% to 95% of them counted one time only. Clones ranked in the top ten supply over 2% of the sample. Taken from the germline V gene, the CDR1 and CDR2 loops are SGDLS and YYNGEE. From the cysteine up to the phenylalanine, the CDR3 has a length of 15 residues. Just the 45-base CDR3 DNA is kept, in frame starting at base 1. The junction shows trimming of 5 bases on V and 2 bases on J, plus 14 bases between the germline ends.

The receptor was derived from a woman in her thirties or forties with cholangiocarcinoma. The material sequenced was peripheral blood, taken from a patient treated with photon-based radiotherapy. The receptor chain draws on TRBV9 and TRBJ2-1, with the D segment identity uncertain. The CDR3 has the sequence CASSQSAATYNEQFF. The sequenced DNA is TGTGCCAGCAGTCAGTCGGCAGCAACCTACAATGAGCAGTTCTTC.